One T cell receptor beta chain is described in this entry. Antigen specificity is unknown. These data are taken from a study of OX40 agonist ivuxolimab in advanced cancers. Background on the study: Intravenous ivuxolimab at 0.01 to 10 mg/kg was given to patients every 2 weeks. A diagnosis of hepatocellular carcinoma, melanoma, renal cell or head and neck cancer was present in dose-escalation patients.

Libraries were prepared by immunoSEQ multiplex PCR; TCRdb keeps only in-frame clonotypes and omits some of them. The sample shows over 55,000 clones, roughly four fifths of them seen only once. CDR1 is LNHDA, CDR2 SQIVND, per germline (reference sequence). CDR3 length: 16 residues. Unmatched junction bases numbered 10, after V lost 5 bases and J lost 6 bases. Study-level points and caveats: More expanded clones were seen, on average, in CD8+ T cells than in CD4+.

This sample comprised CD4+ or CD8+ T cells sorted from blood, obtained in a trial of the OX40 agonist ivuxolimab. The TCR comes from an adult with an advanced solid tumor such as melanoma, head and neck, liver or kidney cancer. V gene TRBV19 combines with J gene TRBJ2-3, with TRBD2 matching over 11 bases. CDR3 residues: CASSALVAGGMDTQYF. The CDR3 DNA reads TGTGCCAGTAGTGCTCTGGTAGCGGGGGGGATGGATACGCAGTATTTT.